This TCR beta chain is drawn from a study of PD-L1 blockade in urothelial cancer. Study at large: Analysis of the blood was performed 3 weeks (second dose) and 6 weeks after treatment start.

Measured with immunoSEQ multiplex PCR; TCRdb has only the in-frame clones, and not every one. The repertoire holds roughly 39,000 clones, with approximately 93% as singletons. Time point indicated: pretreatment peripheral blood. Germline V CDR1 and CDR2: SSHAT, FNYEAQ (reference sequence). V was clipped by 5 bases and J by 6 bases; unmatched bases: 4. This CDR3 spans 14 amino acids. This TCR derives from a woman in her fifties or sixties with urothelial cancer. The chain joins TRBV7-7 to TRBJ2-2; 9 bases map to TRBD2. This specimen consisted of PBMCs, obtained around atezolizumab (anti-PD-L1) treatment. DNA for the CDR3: TGTGCCAGCAGCCAGGGACTAGCCCCCGGGGAGCTGTTTTTT. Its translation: CASSQGLAPGELFF.